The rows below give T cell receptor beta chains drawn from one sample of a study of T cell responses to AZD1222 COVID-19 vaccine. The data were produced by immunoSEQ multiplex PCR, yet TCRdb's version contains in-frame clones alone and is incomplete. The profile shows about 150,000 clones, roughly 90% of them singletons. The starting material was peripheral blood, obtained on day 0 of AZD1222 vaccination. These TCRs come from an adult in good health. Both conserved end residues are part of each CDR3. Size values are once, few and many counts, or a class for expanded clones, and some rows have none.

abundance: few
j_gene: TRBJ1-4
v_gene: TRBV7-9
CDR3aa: CASSPMGGTNEKLFF

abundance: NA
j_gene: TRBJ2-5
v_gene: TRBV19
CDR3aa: CASSIGRQDQETQYF

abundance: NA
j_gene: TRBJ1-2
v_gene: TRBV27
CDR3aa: CASKSHRVENGYTF

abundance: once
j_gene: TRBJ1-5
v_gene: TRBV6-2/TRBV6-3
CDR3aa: CASTPGGHQPQHF

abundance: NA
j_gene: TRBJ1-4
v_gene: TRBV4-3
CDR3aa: CASSRWANEKLFF

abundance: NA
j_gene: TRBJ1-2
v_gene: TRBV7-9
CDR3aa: CASSPKRTGSQNNYGYTF

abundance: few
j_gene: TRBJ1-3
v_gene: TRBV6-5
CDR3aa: CASSLDGWSGNTIYF

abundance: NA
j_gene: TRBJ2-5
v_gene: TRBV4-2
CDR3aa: CASSQRGTSGGETQYF

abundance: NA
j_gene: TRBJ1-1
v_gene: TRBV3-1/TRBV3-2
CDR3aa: CASSQVKGRILNTEAFF

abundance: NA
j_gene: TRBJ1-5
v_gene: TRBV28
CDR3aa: CASLEGRENQPQHF

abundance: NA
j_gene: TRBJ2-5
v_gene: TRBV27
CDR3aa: CASSLQRTSMETQYF

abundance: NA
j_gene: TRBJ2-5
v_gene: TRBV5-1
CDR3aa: CASSWGDRQYQETQYF

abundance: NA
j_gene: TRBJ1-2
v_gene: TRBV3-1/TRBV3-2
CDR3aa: CASSQGQADGYTF

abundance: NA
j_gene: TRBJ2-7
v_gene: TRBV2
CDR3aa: CASLSGRAYEQYF

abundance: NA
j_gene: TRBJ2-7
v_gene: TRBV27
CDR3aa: CASSPLPVRRQDSYEQYF

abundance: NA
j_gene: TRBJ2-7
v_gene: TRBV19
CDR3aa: CASSSGTGTYEQYF

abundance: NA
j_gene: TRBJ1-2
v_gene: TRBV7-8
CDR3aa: CASSRDRGAGGYTF

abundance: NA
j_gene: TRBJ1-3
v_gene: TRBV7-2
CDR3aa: CASKDRNSGNTIYF

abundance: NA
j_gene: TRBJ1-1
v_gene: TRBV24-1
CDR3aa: CATSEGTGSNTEAFF

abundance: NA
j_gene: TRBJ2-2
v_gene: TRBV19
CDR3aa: CASSKLEDPGELFF

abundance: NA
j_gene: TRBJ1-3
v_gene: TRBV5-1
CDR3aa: CASSPNPTAKSSGNTIYF

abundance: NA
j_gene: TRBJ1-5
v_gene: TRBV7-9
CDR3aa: CASSLGGGNQPQHF

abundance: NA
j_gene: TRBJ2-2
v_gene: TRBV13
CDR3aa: CASGLSGELFF

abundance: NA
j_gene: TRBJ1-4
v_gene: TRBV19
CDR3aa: CASTFQGGADEKLFF

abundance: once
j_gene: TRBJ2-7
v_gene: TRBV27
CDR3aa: CASSLGSNYEQYF

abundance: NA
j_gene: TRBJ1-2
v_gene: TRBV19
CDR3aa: CASSPGSTNYGYTF

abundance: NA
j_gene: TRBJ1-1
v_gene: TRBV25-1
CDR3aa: CASGEAEAFF

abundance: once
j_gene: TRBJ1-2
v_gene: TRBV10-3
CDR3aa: CAISESVRNYGYTF

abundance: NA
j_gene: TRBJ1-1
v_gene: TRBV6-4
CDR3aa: CASRSIGLMNTEAFF

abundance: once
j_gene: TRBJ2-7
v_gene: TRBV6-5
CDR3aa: CATRLDSSYEQYF

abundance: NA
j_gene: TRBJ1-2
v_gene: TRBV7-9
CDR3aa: CASSLATGQGLSGYTF

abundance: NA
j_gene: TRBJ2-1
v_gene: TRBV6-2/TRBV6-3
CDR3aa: CASSYARGEIYNEQFF

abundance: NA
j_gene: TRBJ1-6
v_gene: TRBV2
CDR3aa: CASSLRESSYNSPLHF

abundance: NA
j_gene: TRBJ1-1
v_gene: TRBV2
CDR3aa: CARTTDRSAFF

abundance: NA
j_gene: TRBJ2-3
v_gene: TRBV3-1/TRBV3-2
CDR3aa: CASSHPAGGAGTQYF

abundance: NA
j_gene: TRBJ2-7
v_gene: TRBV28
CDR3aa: CASSLWGPGDLTYEQYF

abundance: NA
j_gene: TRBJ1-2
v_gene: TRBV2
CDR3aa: CASKSRDGYTF

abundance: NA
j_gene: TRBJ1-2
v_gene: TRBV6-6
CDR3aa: CASSSAYGYTF

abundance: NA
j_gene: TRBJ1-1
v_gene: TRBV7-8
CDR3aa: CASSSPGSGGTEAFF

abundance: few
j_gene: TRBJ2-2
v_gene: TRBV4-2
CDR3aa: CASSRDPTTGELFF

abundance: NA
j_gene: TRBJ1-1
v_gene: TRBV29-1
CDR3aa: CSVEVGMNTEAFF

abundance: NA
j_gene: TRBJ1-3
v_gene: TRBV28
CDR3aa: CAGGSGNTIYF

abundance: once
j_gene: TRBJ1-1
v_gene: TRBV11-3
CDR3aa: CASSLLWNTEAFF

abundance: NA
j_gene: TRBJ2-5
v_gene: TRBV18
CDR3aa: CASSRERQETQYF

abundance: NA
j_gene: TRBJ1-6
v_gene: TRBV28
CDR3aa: CASTTGTYNSPLHF

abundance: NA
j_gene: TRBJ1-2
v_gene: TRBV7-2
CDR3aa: CASSFNGVEGYTF

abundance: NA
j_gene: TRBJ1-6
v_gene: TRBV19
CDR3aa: CASSMARGGSSYNSPLHF

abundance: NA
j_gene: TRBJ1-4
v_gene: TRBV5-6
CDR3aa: CASSLVLRVGTNEKLFF

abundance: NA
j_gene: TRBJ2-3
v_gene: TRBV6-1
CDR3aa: CASSVSTSGRSGDTQYF

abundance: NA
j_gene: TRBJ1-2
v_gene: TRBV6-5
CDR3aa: CASSSPDRPNGYTF

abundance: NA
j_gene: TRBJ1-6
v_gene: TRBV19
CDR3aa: CASSSLPGFSNSPLHF

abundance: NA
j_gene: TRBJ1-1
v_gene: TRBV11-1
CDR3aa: CASSLRGRNTEAFF

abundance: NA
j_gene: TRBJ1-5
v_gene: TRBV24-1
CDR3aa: CATSGGLNQPQHF

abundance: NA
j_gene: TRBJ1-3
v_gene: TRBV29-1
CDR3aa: CSVEDGSSGNTIYF